A single sample is the source of the 13 T cell receptor beta chains below, sequenced in a study of radiotherapy plus CTLA-4 blockade in lung cancer. Profiling relied on immunoSEQ multiplex PCR, and the TCRdb table lists in-frame clones only, not all of them. The sample includes some 96,000 clones, just over 85% of them seen just once. Sequences were derived from peripheral blood, sampled from a patient treated with radiotherapy plus ipilimumab. All receptors derive from a human donor with non-small cell lung cancer that progressed on radiotherapy plus ipilimumab.

The genes are TRBV15 and TRBJ2-7; 8 nucleotides line up with TRBD1. The CDR3 extends over 15 amino acids. V dropped 1 base and J dropped 5; count of bases not matched to a gene: 7. In germline, CDR1 is LNHNV, CDR2 YYDKDF (reference sequence). CDR3: CATSRGQGREDEQYF. The CDR3, as DNA: TGTGCCACCAGCAGAGGACAGGGGCGTGAGGACGAGCAGTACTTC.

The chain links TRBV5-8 to TRBJ2-3, with 7 bases identical to TRBD2. The germline V gene encodes CDR1 SGHTS and CDR2 YDEGEE. The CDR3 loop spans 15 amino acids. Trimming at V came to 0 bases and at J to 0 bases, leaving 1 base not matched to a gene. For the CDR3, the DNA is TGTGCCAGCAGCTTGGTGGGAGGGAGCACAGATACGCAGTATTTT. This gives the protein CASSLVGGSTDTQYF.

The chain uses TRBV19 and TRBJ2-2, with 16 bases that match TRBD2. Germline V CDR1 and CDR2: LNHDA, SQIVND (reference sequence). V lost 7 bases and J lost 2; bases outside the gene matches: 13. The CDR3 loop spans 20 amino acids. In DNA, the CDR3 is TGTGCCAGTACCCCGCTGACCGGGACTAGCGGGAGGGCAAACACCGGGGAGCTGTTTTTT. This codes for CASTPLTGTSGRANTGELFF.

Points on this clone: Other DNA sequences in the same sample also yield this CDR3. This chain uses TRBV9 with TRBJ1-5, with TRBD1 matching over 7 bases. This CDR3 is 15 amino acids long. With V trimmed by 0 bases and J by 2 bases, 2 bases remained unmatched. CDR1 is SGDLS, CDR2 YYNGEE, per germline. The CDR3 here is CASSVEGAGNQPQHF. CDR3 coding DNA: TGTGCCAGCAGCGTAGAGGGGGCTGGCAATCAGCCCCAGCATTTT.

Here the CDR3 reads CASSLALAGTSTDTQYF. The CDR3 DNA reads as TGTGCCAGCAGCTTAGCACTAGCGGGAACTAGCACAGATACGCAGTATTTT. This sequence joins TRBV7-6 and TRBJ2-3; 10 nucleotides align to TRBD2. This CDR3 contains 17 residues. V trimming: 0 bases; J trimming: 0 bases; junction bases outside the gene matches: 3. The V gene's germline CDR1 is SGHVS and CDR2 FNYEAQ. Supplemented by reference TRBV7-6 and TRBJ2-3, the full variable domain reads GAGVSQSPRYKVTKRGQDVALRCDPISGHVSLYWYRQALGQGPEFLTYFNYEAQQDKSGLPNDRFSAERPEGSISTLTIQRTEQRDSAMYRCASSLALAGTSTDTQYFGPGTRLTVL.

The V gene is TRBV27, the J gene TRBJ2-2, with D possibly matching TRBD1 (5 bases). CDR1 is MNHEY and CDR2 is SMNVEV in the germline V gene (reference sequence). Trimming cost V 5 bases and J 5 bases, with 12 bases left between them. The CDR3 runs 14 residues. The CDR3 loop is CASSTRARTGELFF. The CDR3 nucleotides are TGTGCCAGCAGTACCAGGGCCCGGACCGGGGAGCTGTTTTTT.

The chain links TRBV28 to TRBJ2-1, with TRBD2 identical over 7 bases. The junction had 5 bases not matched to a gene; V was cut back by 6 bases and J by 6 bases. CDR3 length: 13 amino acids. CDR1 and CDR2 from the germline V gene are MDHEN and SYDVKM. The CDR3 DNA sequence: TGTGCCAGCAGACAGCGGGATCTCAATGAGCAGTTCTTC. Encoded protein: CASRQRDLNEQFF.

V and J are TRBV14 and TRBJ2-7, with D uncertain. CDR3 length equals 15 residues. The germline V gene has CDR1 SGHDN and CDR2 FVKESK. Trimming left V 0 bases short and J 0 bases short, with 9 bases between. The CDR3 region has the DNA TGTGCCAGCAGCCAAGACACTATGAGCTCCTACGAGCAGTACTTC. Translating it yields CASSQDTMSSYEQYF.

The rearrangement links TRBV7-9 to TRBJ2-3; D could derive from TRBD1 or TRBD2 (5 bases each). V shed 3 bases and J shed 1 base, with 8 bases lying between them. CDR1 and CDR2 from the germline V gene are SEHNR and FQNEAQ (reference sequence). The CDR3 has 14 amino acids. This CDR3 is CASSLGRRTDTQYF. Here the CDR3 DNA reads TGTGCCAGCAGCTTGGGACGACGCACAGATACGCAGTATTTT.

The chain uses TRBV11-3 and TRBJ2-3; D possibly matches TRBD1 or TRBD2 (6 bases each). In germline, CDR1 is SGHNT, CDR2 YENEEA. Trimming shortened V by 1 base and J by 0 bases, and 8 bases separated the two germline ends. This CDR3 region has 15 residues. This CDR3 reads CASSLGGASTDTQYF. Here the CDR3 DNA reads TGTGCCAGCAGCTTAGGGGGGGCTAGCACAGATACGCAGTATTTT. The full variable domain, completed using reference TRBV11-3 and TRBJ2-3, is EAGVVQSPRYKIIEKKQPVAFWCNPISGHNTLYWYLQNLGQGPELLIRYENEEAVDDSQLPKDRFSAERLKGVDSTLKIQPAELGDSAVYLCASSLGGASTDTQYFGPGTRLTVL.

The CDR3, as DNA: TGTGCCAGCAGCGTAGATCCCCGGGACAGTTACACTGAAGCTTTCTTT. This gives the protein CASSVDPRDSYTEAFF. The chain uses TRBV9 and TRBJ1-1, with 7 bases lining up with TRBD1. After removal of 0 bases from V and 3 bases from J, the junction contained 8 bases not matched to a gene. CDR3 length equals 16 residues. Germline loops: CDR1 SGDLS, CDR2 YYNGEE.

The V and J genes are TRBV9 and TRBJ2-5; D may match TRBD1 or TRBD2 (6 bases each). The CDR3 loop spans 14 amino acids. V shed 6 bases and J shed 0 bases, with 12 bases lying between them. Germline V gives CDR1 SGDLS, CDR2 YYNGEE. DNA for the CDR3: TGTGCCAGCACGAGGGGGGACGACCAAGAGACCCAGTACTTC. Encoded protein: CASTRGDDQETQYF.

The CDR3 protein is CASSHLPYNEQFF. The CDR3 region has the DNA TGTGCCAGCAGCCACCTACCTTACAATGAGCAGTTCTTC. The chain is built from TRBV7-6 and TRBJ2-1, with D hard to call. The germline gives CDR1 SGHVS, CDR2 FNYEAQ. The CDR3 extends over 13 amino acids. V lost 5 bases, J lost 4 bases, and 9 bases lay in between.